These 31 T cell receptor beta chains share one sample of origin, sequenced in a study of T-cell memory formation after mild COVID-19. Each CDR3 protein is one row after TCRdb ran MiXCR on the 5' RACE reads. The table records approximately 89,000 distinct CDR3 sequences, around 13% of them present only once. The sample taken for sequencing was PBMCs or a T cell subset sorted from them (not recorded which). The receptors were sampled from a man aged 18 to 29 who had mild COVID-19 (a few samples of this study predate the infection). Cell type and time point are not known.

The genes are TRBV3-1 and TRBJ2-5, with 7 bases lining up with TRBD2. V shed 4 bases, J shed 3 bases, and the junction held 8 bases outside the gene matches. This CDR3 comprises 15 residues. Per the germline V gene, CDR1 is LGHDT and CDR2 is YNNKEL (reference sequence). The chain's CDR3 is CASSRPARGEETQYF. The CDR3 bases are TGTGCCAGCAGCCGCCCAGCTCGGGGGGAAGAGACCCAGTACTTC.

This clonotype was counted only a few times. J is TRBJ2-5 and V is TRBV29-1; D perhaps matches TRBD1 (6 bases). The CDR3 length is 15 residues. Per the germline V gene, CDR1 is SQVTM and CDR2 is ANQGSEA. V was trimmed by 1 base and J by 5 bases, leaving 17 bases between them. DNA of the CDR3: TGCAGCGTTGAAGGAGCCACCCAGGGGTGGGAGACCCAGTACTTC. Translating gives CSVEGATQGWETQYF.

DNA for the CDR3: TGTGCCAGCAGCCCCGAAGTGTATCCGACCCTCTACGAGCAGTACTTC. This gives the protein CASSPEVYPTLYEQYF. V is TRBV7-6 and J is TRBJ2-7, with D uncertain. V was pared by 5 bases and J by 3 bases, with 20 bases between. From germline, CDR1 is SGHVS and CDR2 FNYEAQ. The CDR3 has 16 residues.

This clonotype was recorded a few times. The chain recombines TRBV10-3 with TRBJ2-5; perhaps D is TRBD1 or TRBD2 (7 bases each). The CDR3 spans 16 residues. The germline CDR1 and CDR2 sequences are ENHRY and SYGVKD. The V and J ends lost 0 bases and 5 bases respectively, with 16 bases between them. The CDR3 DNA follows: TGTGCCATCAGTGAGTCAGACAGGGAGGGCCGGGAGACCCAGTACTTC. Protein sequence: CAISESDREGRETQYF.

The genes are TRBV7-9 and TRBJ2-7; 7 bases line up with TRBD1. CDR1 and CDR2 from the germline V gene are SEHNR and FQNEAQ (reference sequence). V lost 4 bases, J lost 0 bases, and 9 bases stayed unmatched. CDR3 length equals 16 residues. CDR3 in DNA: TGTGCCAGCAGCTCCACAATGGACAGGAGCTCCTACGAGCAGTACTTC. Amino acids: CASSSTMDRSSYEQYF.

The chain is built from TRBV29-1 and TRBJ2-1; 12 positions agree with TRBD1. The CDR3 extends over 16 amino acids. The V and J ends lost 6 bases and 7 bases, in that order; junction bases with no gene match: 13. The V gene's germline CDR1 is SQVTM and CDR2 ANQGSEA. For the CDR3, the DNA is TGCAGCGTCTTCGGGACAGGGGGCCCCTATCGGAATGAGCAGTTCTTC. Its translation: CSVFGTGGPYRNEQFF.

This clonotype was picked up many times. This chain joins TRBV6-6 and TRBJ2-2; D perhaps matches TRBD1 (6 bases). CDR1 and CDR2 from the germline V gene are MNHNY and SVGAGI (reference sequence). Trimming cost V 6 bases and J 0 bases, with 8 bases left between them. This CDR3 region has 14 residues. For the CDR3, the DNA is TGTGCCAGCAGCTGGGACACGAACACCGGGGAGCTGTTTTTT. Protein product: CASSWDTNTGELFF.

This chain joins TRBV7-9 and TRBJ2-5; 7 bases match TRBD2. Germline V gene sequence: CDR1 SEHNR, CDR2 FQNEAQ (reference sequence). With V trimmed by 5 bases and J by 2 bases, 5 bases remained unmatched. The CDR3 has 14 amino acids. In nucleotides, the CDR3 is TGTGCCAGCAGCGTACCGGGACTACAAGAGACCCAGTACTTC. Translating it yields CASSVPGLQETQYF.

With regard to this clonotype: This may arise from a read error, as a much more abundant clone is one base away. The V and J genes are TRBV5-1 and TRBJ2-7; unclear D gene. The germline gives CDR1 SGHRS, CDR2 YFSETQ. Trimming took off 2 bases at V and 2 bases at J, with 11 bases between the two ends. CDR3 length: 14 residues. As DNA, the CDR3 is TGCGCCAGCAGCTTTACAAATCAGGCCTACGAGCAGTACTTC. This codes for CASSFTNQAYEQYF. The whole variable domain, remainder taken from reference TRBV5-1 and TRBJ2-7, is KAGVTQTPRYLIKTRGQQVTLSCSPISGHRSVSWYQQTPGQGLQFLFEYFSETQRNKGNFPGRFSGRQFSNSRSEMNVSTLELGDSALYLCASSFTNQAYEQYFGPGTRLTVT.

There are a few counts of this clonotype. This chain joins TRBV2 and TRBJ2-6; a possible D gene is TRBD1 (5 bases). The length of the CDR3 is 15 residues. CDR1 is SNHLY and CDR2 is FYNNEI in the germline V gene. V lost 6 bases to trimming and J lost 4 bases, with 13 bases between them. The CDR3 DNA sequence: TGTGCCAGCAGATTTAGGGGATCCGGGGCCAACGTCCTGACTTTC. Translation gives CASRFRGSGANVLTF.

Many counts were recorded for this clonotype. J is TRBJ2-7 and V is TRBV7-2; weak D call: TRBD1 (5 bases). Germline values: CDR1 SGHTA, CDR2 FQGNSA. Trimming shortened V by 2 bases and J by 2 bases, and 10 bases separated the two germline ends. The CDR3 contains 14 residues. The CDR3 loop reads CASSLTGPTYEQYF. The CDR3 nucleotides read TGTGCCAGCAGCTTAACAGGTCCAACCTACGAGCAGTACTTC. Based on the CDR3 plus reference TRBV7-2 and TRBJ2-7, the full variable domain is GAGVSQSPSNKVTEKGKDVELRCDPISGHTALYWYRQSLGQGLEFLIYFQGNSAPDKSGLPSDRFSAERTGGSVSTLTIQRTQQEDSAVYLCASSLTGPTYEQYFGPGTRLTVT.

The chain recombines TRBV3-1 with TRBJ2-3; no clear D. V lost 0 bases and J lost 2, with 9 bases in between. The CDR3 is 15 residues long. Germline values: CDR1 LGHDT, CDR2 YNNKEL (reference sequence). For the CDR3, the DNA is TGTGCCAGCAGCCAAGAATGGTCCCACACAGATACGCAGTATTTT. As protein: CASSQEWSHTDTQYF.

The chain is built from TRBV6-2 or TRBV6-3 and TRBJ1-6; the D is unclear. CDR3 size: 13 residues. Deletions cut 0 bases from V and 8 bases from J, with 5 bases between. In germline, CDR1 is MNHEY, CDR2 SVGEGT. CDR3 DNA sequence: TGTGCCAGCAGTTACTCGGCGGATTCACCCCTCCACTTT. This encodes CASSYSADSPLHF.

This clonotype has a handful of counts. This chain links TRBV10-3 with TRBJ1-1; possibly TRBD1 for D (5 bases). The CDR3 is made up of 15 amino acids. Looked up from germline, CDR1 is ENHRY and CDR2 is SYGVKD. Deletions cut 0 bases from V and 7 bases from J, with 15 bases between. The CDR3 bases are TGTGCCATCAGTGAGTCGAGGGGCAGGTCCGGTGAAGCTTTCTTT. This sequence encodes CAISESRGRSGEAFF.

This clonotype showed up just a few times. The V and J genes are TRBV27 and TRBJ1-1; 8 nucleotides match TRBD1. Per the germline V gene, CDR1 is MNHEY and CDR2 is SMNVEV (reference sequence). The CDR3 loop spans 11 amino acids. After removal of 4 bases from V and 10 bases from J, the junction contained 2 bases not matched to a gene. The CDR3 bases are TGTGCCAGCAGTTCGACAGGGGCAGCTTTCTTT. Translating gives CASSSTGAAFF.

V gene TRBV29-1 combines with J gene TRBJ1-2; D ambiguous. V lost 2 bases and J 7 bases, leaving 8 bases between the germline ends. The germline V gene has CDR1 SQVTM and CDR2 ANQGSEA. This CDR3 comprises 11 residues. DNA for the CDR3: TGCAGCGTTGAAAGGGCAGGTGGCTACACCTTC. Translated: CSVERAGGYTF.

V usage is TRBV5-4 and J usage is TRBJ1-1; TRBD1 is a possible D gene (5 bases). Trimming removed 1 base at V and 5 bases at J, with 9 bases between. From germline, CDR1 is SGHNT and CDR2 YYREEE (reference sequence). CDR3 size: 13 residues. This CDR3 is CASSLWGETEAFF. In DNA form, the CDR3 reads TGTGCCAGCAGCTTGTGGGGCGAAACTGAAGCTTTCTTT.

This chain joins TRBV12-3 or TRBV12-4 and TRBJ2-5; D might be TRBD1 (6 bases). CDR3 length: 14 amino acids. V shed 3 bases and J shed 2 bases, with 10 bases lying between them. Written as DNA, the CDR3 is TGTGCCAGCAGTTTGGACAGTCCGCAAGAGACCCAGTACTTC. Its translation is CASSLDSPQETQYF.

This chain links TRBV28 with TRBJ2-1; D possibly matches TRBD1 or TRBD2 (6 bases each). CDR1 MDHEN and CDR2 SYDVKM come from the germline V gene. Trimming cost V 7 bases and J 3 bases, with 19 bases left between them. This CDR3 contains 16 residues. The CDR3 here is CASTVGEDSYYNEQFF. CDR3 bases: TGTGCCAGCACGGTCGGGGAGGACAGCTACTACAATGAGCAGTTCTTC.

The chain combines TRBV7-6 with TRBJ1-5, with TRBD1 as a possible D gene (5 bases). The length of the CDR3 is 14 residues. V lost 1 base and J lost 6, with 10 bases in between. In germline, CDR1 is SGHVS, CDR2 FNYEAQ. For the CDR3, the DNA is TGTGCCAGCAGCTTAGGTTGGGGCGGTCAGCCCCAGCATTTT. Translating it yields CASSLGWGGQPQHF.

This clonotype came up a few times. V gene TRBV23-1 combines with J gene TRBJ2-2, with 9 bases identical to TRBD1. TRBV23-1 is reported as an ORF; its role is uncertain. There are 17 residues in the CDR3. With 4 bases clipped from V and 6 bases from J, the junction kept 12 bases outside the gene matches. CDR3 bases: TGCGCCAGCAGTCCGGGACAGGGAGAACGGGCGGCCGGGGAGCTGTTTTTT. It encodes CASSPGQGERAAGELFF.

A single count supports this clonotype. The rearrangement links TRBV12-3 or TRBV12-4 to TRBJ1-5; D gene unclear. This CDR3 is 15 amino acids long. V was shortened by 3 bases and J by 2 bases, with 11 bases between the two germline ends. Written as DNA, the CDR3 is TGTGCCAGCAGTTTTGTAGGCCTTGGCAATCAGCCCCAGCATTTT. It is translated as CASSFVGLGNQPQHF.

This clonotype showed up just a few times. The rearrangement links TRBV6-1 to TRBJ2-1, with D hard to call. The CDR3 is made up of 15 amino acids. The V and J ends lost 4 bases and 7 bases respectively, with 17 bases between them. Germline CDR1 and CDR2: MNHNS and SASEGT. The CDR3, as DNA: TGTGCCAGCAGTGGAAGAATAACCGCTACTAATGAGCAGTTCTTC. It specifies CASSGRITATNEQFF.

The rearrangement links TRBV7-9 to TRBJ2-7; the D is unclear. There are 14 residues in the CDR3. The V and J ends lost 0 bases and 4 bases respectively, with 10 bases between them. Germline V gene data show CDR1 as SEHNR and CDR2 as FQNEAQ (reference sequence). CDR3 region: CASSLAGRAYEQYF. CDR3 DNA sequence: TGTGCCAGCAGCTTAGCAGGGCGAGCATACGAGCAGTACTTC.

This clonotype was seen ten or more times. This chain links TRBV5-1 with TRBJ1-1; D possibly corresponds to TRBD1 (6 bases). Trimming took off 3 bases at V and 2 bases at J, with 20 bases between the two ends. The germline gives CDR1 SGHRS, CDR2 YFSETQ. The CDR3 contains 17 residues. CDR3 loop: CASSSPGGGLTNTEAFF. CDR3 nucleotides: TGCGCCAGCAGCTCACCTGGGGGGGGGCTGACCAACACTGAAGCTTTCTTT.

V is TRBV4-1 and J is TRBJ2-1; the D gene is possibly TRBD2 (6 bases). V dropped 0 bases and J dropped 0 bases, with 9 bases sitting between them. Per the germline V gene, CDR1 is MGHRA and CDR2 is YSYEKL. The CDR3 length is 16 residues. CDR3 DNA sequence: TGCGCCAGCAGCCAAGAGCAGGGAGGCTCCTACAATGAGCAGTTCTTC. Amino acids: CASSQEQGGSYNEQFF.

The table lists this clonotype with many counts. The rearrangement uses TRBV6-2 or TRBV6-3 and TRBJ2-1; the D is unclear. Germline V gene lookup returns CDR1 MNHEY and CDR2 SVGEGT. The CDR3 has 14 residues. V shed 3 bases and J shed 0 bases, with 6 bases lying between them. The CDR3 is CASSYTISYNEQFF. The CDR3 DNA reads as TGTGCCAGCAGTTATACTATCTCCTACAATGAGCAGTTCTTC.

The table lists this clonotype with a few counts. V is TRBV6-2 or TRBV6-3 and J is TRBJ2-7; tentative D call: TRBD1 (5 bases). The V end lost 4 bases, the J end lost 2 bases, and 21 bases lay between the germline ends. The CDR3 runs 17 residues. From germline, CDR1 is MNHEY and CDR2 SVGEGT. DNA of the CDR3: TGTGCCAGCAGTTCCCTCCGACAGACCACAAGCCCCTACGAGCAGTACTTC. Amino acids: CASSSLRQTTSPYEQYF.

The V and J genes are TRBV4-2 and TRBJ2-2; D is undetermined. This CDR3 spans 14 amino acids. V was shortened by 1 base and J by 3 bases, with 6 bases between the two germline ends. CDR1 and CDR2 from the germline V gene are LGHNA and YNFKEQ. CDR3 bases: TGTGCCAGCAGCCAAGTACAGTACACCGGGGAGCTGTTTTTT. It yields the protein CASSQVQYTGELFF.

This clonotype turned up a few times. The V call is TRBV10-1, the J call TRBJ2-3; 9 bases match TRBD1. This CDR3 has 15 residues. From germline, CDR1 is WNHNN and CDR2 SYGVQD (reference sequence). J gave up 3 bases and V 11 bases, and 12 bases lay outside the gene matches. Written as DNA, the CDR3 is TGCGCCCGAATCCGCACAGGGGGCTTAACAGATACGCAGTATTTT. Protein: CARIRTGGLTDTQYF.

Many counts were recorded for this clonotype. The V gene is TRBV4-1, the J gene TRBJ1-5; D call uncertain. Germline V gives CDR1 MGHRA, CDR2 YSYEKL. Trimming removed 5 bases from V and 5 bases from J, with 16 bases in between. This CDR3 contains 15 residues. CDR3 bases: TGCGCCAGCAGCTATCAAGGAGGGAGGGATCAGCCCCAGCATTTT. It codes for CASSYQGGRDQPQHF.